These 3 T cell receptor beta chains were all obtained from the same sample, sequenced in a study of cytomegalovirus exposure and HLA in healthy donors. PCR was performed using 60 Vbeta and 13 Jbeta primers. Measured with immunoSEQ multiplex PCR; TCRdb has only the in-frame clones, and not every one. The sample holds 160,000 or so clones, approximately 90% seen once. Sequencing used PBMCs. These receptors were obtained from a woman in her thirties in good health and CMV-seronegative.

The V call is TRBV27, the J call TRBJ2-1; 9 bases map to TRBD2. Germline CDR1 reads MNHEY; CDR2 reads SMNVEV (reference sequence). Trimming at V came to 7 bases and at J to 7 bases, leaving 11 bases not matched to a gene. The CDR3 consists of 15 residues. This CDR3 is CASTPETSGVNEQFF. Here the CDR3 DNA reads TGTGCCAGCACCCCCGAGACTAGCGGCGTAAATGAGCAGTTCTTC.

V is TRBV27 and J is TRBJ2-7; D may be TRBD2 (5 bases). This CDR3 comprises 15 residues. Trimming pared 5 bases from V and 3 bases from J, leaving 17 bases between. The V gene's germline CDR1 is MNHEY and CDR2 SMNVEV (reference sequence). DNA of the CDR3: TGTGCCAGCAGTCCACTTTCCCAACTAGGCTACGAGCAGTACTTC. This gives the protein CASSPLSQLGYEQYF.

V and J are TRBV5-1 and TRBJ2-1; 11 nucleotides match TRBD2. The germline CDR1 and CDR2 sequences are SGHRS and YFSETQ. This CDR3 spans 18 amino acids. After removal of 0 bases from V and 8 bases from J, the junction contained 13 bases not matched to a gene. CDR3 sequence reads: CASSLGLAGGLLVHEQFF. The CDR3 nucleotides are TGCGCCAGCAGCTTGGGCCTAGCGGGAGGACTATTAGTCCATGAGCAGTTCTTC.